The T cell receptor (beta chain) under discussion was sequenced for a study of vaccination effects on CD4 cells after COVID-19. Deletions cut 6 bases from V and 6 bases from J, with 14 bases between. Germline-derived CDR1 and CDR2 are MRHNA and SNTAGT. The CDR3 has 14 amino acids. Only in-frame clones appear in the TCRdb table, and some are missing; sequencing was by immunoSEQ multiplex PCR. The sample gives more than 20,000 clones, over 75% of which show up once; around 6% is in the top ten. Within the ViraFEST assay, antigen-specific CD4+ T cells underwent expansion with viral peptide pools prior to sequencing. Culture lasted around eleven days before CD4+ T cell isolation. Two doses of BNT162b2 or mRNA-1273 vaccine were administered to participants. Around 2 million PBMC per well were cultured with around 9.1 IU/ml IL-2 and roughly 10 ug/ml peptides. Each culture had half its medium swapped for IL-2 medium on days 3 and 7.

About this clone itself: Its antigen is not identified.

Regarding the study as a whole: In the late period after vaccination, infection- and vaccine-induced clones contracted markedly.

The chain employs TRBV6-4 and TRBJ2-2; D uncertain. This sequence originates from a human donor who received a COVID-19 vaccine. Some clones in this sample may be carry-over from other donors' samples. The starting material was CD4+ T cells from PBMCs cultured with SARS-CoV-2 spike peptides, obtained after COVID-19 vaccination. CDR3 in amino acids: CASSPLDSPGELFF. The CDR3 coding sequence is TGTGCCAGCAGCCCCCTAGACTCGCCCGGGGAGCTGTTTTTT.